The 21 T cell receptor beta chains below all came from one sample that was sequenced in a study of CD8+ T cells in alopecia areata. The sequencing template was cDNA reverse transcribed from extracted RNA. Measured with immunoSEQ multiplex PCR; TCRdb has only the in-frame clones, and not every one. The sample includes some 180,000 clones, around 51% of them seen just once. Regarding treatment: oral pan-JAK inhibitor, 5-10 mg twice daily. Sequenced here: CD8+ T cells sorted from blood, sampled at roughly week 53, from a patient treated with tofacitinib. Receptors originate from a human donor with alopecia areata.

CDR3 coding DNA: TGCGCCAGCAGCTCGGTGGCCTACGAGCAGTACTTC. It yields the protein CASSSVAYEQYF. The V gene is TRBV5-1, the J gene TRBJ2-7; D is unclear. The germline CDR1 and CDR2 sequences are SGHRS and YFSETQ. The CDR3 extends over 12 amino acids. V was pared by 3 bases and J by 2 bases, with 6 bases between.

This clone was picked up a small number of times. J is TRBJ1-1 and V is TRBV6-1; D is undetermined. Between the trimmed V and J ends, which lost 0 bases and 7 bases, there was a span of 9 bases. Germline assignment: CDR1 MNHNS and CDR2 SASEGT. CDR3 length equals 13 residues. CDR3 sequence (DNA): TGTGCCAGCAGTGAAGCCGAGACGGGTGAAGCTTTCTTT. It encodes CASSEAETGEAFF.

The chain recombines TRBV5-4 with TRBJ2-7; 7 nucleotides align to TRBD1. The germline V gene has CDR1 SGHNT and CDR2 YYREEE (reference sequence). Trimming removed 10 bases from V and 2 bases from J; junction bases left unmatched: 9. CDR3 length equals 13 residues. CDR3 nucleotide sequence: TGTGCCTCCGGGCTGGACAGGACCTACGAGCAGTACTTC. It translates to CASGLDRTYEQYF.

V gene TRBV27 combines with J gene TRBJ1-5; 8 bases line up with TRBD1. The CDR3 is 14 amino acids. Trimming took 5 bases from V and 6 from J; bases not matched to a gene: 6. CDR1 is MNHEY, CDR2 SMNVEV, per germline (reference sequence). This CDR3 reads CASSQGQGLQPQHF. CDR3 in DNA: TGTGCCAGCAGTCAAGGACAGGGTCTTCAGCCCCAGCATTTT.

This chain joins TRBV6-5 and TRBJ2-7; 8 bases agree with TRBD2. CDR3 length: 15 residues. V trimming: 6 bases; J trimming: 6 bases; junction bases outside the gene matches: 13. The germline V gene has CDR1 MNHEY and CDR2 SVGAGI. The DNA for the CDR3 is TGTGCCAGCAGAACAGAGGTCAGAGGGACTAGCGAGCAGTACTTC. Protein sequence: CASRTEVRGTSEQYF.

This clone showed up just a few times. V gene TRBV5-1 combines with J gene TRBJ2-1; 11 bases fit TRBD1. The CDR3 has 17 amino acids. After removal of 7 bases from V and 7 bases from J, the junction contained 16 bases not matched to a gene. From germline, CDR1 is SGHRS and CDR2 YFSETQ. The CDR3 DNA reads TGCGCCAGCGGGAATCTCCCGCCGGGACAGGGGGGAAATGAGCAGTTCTTC. This translates into CASGNLPPGQGGNEQFF.

This rearrangement joins TRBV30 to TRBJ1-1, with 9 bases fitting TRBD1. Trimming cost V 1 base and J 11 bases; bases outside gene matches: 5. Looked up from germline, CDR1 is GTSNPN and CDR2 is SVGIG (reference sequence). The CDR3 runs 12 residues. The CDR3 DNA follows: TGTGCCTGGAGTGCCGGGACAGGGATGGCTTTCTTT. It translates to CAWSAGTGMAFF.

To note about this clone: Other nucleotide sequences in the sample specify the same CDR3. This chain links TRBV7-9 with TRBJ2-1; no reliable D call. This CDR3 contains 11 residues. Trimming stripped 5 bases from V and 7 bases from J, with 6 bases between. Germline CDR1 SEHNR, CDR2 FQNEAQ (reference sequence). The CDR3 loop reads CASSQNNEQFF. In nucleotides, the CDR3 is TGTGCCAGCAGCCAAAATAATGAGCAGTTCTTC.

This chain uses TRBV4-3 with TRBJ2-2; the D gene is possibly TRBD1 (6 bases). CDR1 and CDR2 (germline): LGHNA, YSLEER. V lost 10 bases to trimming and J lost 3 bases, with 15 bases between them. This CDR3 contains 14 residues. The CDR3 sequence is CATAWGQDTGELFF. CDR3 DNA: TGCGCCACCGCCTGGGGGCAGGACACCGGGGAGCTGTTTTTT.

This clone was observed a few times. The chain recombines TRBV29-1 with TRBJ2-1; TRBD2 matches at 11 bases. Losses at the gene ends were 6 bases for V and 7 bases for J; bases not matched to a gene: 5. This CDR3 contains 13 residues. Per the germline V gene, CDR1 is SQVTM and CDR2 is ANQGSEA. CDR3 sequence (DNA): TGCAGCGTATTAGCGGGGGGGCAAAATGAGCAGTTCTTC. Translated, it gives CSVLAGGQNEQFF.

The CDR3 spells CASSQGVRDSPLHF. DNA of the CDR3: TGCGCCAGCAGCCAAGGGGTGCGGGATTCACCCCTCCACTTT. The gene calls are TRBV4-3 and TRBJ1-6; D is unclear. The germline CDR1 and CDR2 sequences are LGHNA and YSLEER. Trimming cost V 1 base and J 8 bases, with 9 bases left between them. The CDR3 sequence is 14 residues long.

This clone was counted between two and nine times. V usage is TRBV7-9 and J usage is TRBJ2-4, with 11 positions matching TRBD1. After removal of 0 bases from V and 7 bases from J, the junction contained 5 bases not matched to a gene. The CDR3 consists of 16 residues. CDR1 is SEHNR, CDR2 FQNEAQ, per germline (reference sequence). The CDR3 nucleotides are TGTGCCAGCAGCTTAGCGGGACAGGGGGTATGGAACATTCAGTACTTC. Translated, it gives CASSLAGQGVWNIQYF.

V is TRBV27 and J is TRBJ2-3; 11 bases are a match to TRBD1. Germline V gene lookup returns CDR1 MNHEY and CDR2 SMNVEV (reference sequence). CDR3 length: 16 amino acids. V lost 10 bases and J lost 2; bases outside the gene matches: 11. Here the CDR3 reads CATSPGTGGNTDTQYF. The CDR3 DNA is TGTGCCACCAGCCCCGGGACAGGGGGTAACACAGATACGCAGTATTTT.

Many counts were recorded for this clone. The chain joins TRBV11-2 to TRBJ2-5, with a weak D call TRBD1 (6 bases). The V and J ends lost 1 base and 5 bases respectively, with 14 bases between them. Germline loops: CDR1 SGHAT, CDR2 FQNNGV. The CDR3 has 15 amino acids. CDR3 in amino acids: CASSLVDLGQETQYF. DNA for the CDR3: TGTGCCAGCAGCTTAGTTGATTTAGGACAGGAGACCCAGTACTTC.

The chain carries TRBV11-2 and TRBJ2-2; 8 nucleotides line up with TRBD1. CDR3 length equals 16 residues. Germline trimming cut 4 bases from V and 4 bases from J; bases unmatched to any gene: 8. CDR1 and CDR2 (germline): SGHAT, FQNNGV. In DNA, the CDR3 is TGTGCCAGCAGCTCCCACCGGACAGGGACCACCGGGGAGCTGTTTTTT. Protein: CASSSHRTGTTGELFF.

A word on this clone: Other DNA sequences in this specimen translate into the identical CDR3. The genes are TRBV4-3 and TRBJ2-1, with D perhaps TRBD1 (7 bases). Germline CDR1 and CDR2: LGHNA and YSLEER. The CDR3 has 14 residues. Trimming left V 0 bases short and J 7 bases short, with 10 bases between. CDR3 region: CASSQDRGRNEQFF. As DNA, the CDR3 is TGCGCCAGCAGCCAAGACAGGGGGAGGAATGAGCAGTTCTTC.

This clone has more than one count but fewer than ten. The chain joins TRBV30 to TRBJ2-7; 9 bases are a match to TRBD1. CDR1 GTSNPN and CDR2 SVGIG come from the germline V gene (reference sequence). V trimming: 2 bases; J trimming: 2 bases; junction bases outside the gene matches: 4. The CDR3 consists of 14 residues. Here the CDR3 DNA reads TGTGCCTGGAGTCTTACAGGGGGCACCTACGAGCAGTACTTC. Translation gives CAWSLTGGTYEQYF.

The chain has TRBV9 and TRBJ1-1; 12 bases agree with TRBD1. This CDR3 is 15 amino acids long. The trim removed 4 bases at V and 4 bases at J, leaving 5 bases unmatched. Germline CDR1 SGDLS, CDR2 YYNGEE. The CDR3 reads CASSPGTGGVTEAFF. The CDR3 coding sequence is TGTGCCAGCAGCCCCGGGACAGGGGGCGTCACTGAAGCTTTCTTT.

Regarding this clone: Additional DNA sequences in this sample encode the identical CDR3. The chain recombines TRBV4-3 with TRBJ2-5; no firm D call. Trimming pared 1 base from V and 2 bases from J, leaving 5 bases between. Germline CDR1 is LGHNA and CDR2 is YSLEER. The CDR3 runs 13 residues. As DNA, the CDR3 is TGCGCCAGCAGCCAAGGCCTACAAGAGACCCAGTACTTC. As protein: CASSQGLQETQYF.

A single count supports this clone. The J gene is TRBJ1-4, the V gene TRBV5-6, with no clear D. The CDR3 contains 16 residues. From germline, CDR1 is SGHDT and CDR2 YYEEEE. Between the trimmed V and J ends, which lost 0 bases and 7 bases, there was a span of 16 bases. The CDR3 here is CASSLGEDTLSEKLFF. CDR3 DNA: TGTGCCAGCAGCTTGGGAGAGGATACCCTAAGTGAAAAACTGTTTTTT.

The chain uses TRBV30 and TRBJ2-7; 8 bases line up with TRBD1. The CDR3 consists of 13 residues. The trim removed 3 bases at V and 5 bases at J, leaving 6 bases unmatched. CDR1 is GTSNPN and CDR2 is SVGIG in the germline V gene (reference sequence). Here the CDR3 DNA reads TGTGCCTGGAGCCAGGGGGCGTTGGACGAGCAGTACTTC. Its translation is CAWSQGALDEQYF.